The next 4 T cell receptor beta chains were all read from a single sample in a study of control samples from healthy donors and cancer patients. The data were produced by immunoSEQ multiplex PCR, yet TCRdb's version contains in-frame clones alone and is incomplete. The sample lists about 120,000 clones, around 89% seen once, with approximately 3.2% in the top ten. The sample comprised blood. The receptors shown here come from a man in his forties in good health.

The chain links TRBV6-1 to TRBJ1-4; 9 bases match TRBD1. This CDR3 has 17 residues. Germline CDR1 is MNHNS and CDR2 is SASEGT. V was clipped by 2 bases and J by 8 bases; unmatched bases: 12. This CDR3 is CASSESWGGDRGEKLFF. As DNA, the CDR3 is TGTGCCAGCAGTGAAAGCTGGGGAGGCGACAGGGGGGAAAAACTGTTTTTT.

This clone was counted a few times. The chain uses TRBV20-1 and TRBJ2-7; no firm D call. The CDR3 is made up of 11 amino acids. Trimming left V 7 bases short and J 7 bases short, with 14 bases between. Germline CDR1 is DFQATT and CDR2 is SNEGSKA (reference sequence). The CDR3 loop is CSGRLQREQYF. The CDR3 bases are TGCAGTGGTAGGTTGCAGAGGGAGCAGTACTTC.

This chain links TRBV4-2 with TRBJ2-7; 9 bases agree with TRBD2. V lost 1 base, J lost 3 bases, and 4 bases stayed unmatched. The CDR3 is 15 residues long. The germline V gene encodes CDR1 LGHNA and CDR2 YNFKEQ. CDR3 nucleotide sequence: TGTGCCAGCAGCCAAGCTCGGACTAGCGTCTACGAGCAGTACTTC. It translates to CASSQARTSVYEQYF.

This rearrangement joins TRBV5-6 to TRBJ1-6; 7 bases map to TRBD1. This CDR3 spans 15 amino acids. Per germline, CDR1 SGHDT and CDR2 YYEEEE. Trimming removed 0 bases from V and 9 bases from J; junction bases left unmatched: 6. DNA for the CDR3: TGTGCCAGCAGCTTGGACAGGGGAATGGGTTCACCCCTCCACTTT. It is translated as CASSLDRGMGSPLHF.